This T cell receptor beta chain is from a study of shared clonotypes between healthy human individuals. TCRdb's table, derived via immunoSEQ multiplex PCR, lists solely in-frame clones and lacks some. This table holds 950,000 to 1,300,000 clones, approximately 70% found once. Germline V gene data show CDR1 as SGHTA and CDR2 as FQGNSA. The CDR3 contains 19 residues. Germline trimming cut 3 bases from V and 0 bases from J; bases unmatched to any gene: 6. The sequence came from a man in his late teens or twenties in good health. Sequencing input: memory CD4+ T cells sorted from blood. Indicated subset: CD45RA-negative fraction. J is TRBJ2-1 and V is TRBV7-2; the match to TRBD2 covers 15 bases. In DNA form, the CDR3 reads TGTGCCAGCAGCTTCCCCGGGACTAGCGGGAGGAGCTCCTACAATGAGCAGTTCTTC. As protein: CASSFPGTSGRSSYNEQFF.